This T cell receptor (beta chain) was identified in a study of identical twins. This clonotype was detected only a few times. The antigen is unknown. Study-wide results and caveats: Findings depended on cross-sectional statistics rather than tracking the same donors. The presence of invariant MAIT and iNKT cells could partly confound analyses of zero-insertion sequences. The models systematically underestimated how much out-of-frame TCR alpha was shared in monozygotic twins.

Carrying unique molecular identifiers, the cDNA also gained a universal primer site through template switching. TCRdb called the 5' RACE reads again in MiXCR, with one record for every CDR3 protein. This table holds fewer than 250,000 distinct CDR3 sequences, roughly 7% found once. Trimming took off 3 bases at V and 0 bases at J, with 13 bases between the two ends. The CDR3 runs to 16 residues. Per germline, CDR1 SGHRS and CDR2 YFSETQ. The same sample was also used in a study of yellow fever vaccine responses in identical twins.

The source of this sequence is a woman in her late teens or twenties in good health. What was sequenced was memory (CD45RO+) T cells sorted from blood. V gene TRBV5-1 combines with J gene TRBJ2-1; D may be TRBD1 (6 bases). CDR3 in DNA: TGCGCCAGCAGCTCCTCCCAGGGGAGCTCCTACAATGAGCAGTTCTTC. This translates into CASSSSQGSSYNEQFF.